These 29 T cell receptor beta chains originate from one sample sequenced in a study of Graves' ophthalmopathy and Graves' hyperthyroidism (dated by TCRdb to 2017 to 2018). Instrument on record: Illumina HiSeq 2000. For repertoire sequencing, TCR beta CDR3 regions were amplified from RNA transcripts. The first round of RT-PCR was done with HTBI primers and the Qiagen OneStep RT-PCR kit, and was followed by a second round of multiplex PCR, then size selection and purification. TCRdb itself trimmed the public reads at Q25 with fastp, ran MiXCR and retained productive beta chains. Every CDR3 protein is listed once, alongside the most common genes and DNA of its rows. In this sample the table shows more than 300,000 distinct CDR3 sequences, about 18% of which occur a single time. The ten largest account for 2% to 2.5% of the sample. The sequencing input was peripheral blood. These receptors all stem from an adult woman with stable Graves' hyperthyroidism.

In this sample, this clonotype turned up many times. The chain couples TRBV6-4 to TRBJ2-7; perhaps TRBD1 as D (6 bases). Between the trimmed V and J ends, which lost 4 bases and 6 bases, there was a span of 16 bases. Germline CDR1 is MRHNA and CDR2 is SNTAGT. This CDR3 comprises 14 residues. CDR3 sequence reads: CASSGWGRGCEQYF. CDR3 nucleotide sequence: TGTGCCAGCAGTGGATGGGGGCGCGGTTGCGAGCAGTACTTC.

The table lists this clonotype with many counts. The chain combines TRBV6-5 with TRBJ2-2; TRBD2 is a possible D gene (7 bases). V was cut by 1 base and J by 4 bases, with 13 bases left in between. The CDR3 runs 16 residues. Germline-derived CDR1 and CDR2 are MNHEY and SVGAGI. This CDR3 reads CASSYFGGAGTGELFF. In DNA, the CDR3 is TGTGCCAGCAGTTACTTTGGGGGGGCGGGCACCGGGGAGCTGTTTTTT.

This clonotype appeared many times. The genes are TRBV2 and TRBJ1-5, with 7 nucleotides matching TRBD1. With 10 bases clipped from V and 2 bases from J, the junction kept 8 bases outside the gene matches. In germline, CDR1 is SNHLY, CDR2 FYNNEI. This CDR3 has 14 residues. CDR3 residues: CAISTGYGNQPQHF. CDR3 bases: TGTGCCATTTCGACAGGGTACGGCAATCAGCCCCAGCATTTT.

At least ten counts were recorded for this clonotype. The chain has TRBV6-1 and TRBJ2-7; a weak D match, TRBD1 (6 bases). This CDR3 contains 15 residues. The germline V and J ends were trimmed by 4 bases and 2 bases, with 15 bases remaining between them. Germline loops: CDR1 MNHNS, CDR2 SASEGT. The CDR3 DNA follows: TGTGCCAGCAGTGCCTCCTTACAGGGTACCTACGAGCAGTACTTC. Its translation: CASSASLQGTYEQYF.

The sample holds many counts of this clonotype. The rearrangement joins TRBV20-1 to TRBJ2-7, with TRBD1 identical over 10 bases. CDR1 DFQATT and CDR2 SNEGSKA come from the germline V gene (reference sequence). After removal of 1 base from V and 2 bases from J, the junction contained 11 bases not matched to a gene. CDR3 length equals 17 residues. As DNA, the CDR3 is TGCAGTGCTAGAGTGACGGGCTTAGGGACAGGGGCCTACGAGCAGTACTTC. Encoded protein: CSARVTGLGTGAYEQYF.

This clonotype was picked up many times. This chain uses TRBV20-1 with TRBJ1-2; no clear D gene. Germline CDR1 and CDR2: DFQATT and SNEGSKA (reference sequence). This CDR3 has 15 amino acids. Trimming pared 0 bases from V and 8 bases from J, leaving 19 bases between. Written as DNA, the CDR3 is TGCAGTGCTAGAGACACTAGGAGGGCCCGCTGGGGCTACACCTTC. It is translated as CSARDTRRARWGYTF.

The sample holds many counts of this clonotype. This chain joins TRBV5-1 and TRBJ2-5, with TRBD2 matching over 13 bases. J was trimmed by 5 bases and V by 1 base; bases with no gene match: 5. Germline-derived CDR1 and CDR2 are SGHRS and YFSETQ. The CDR3 runs 16 residues. The CDR3 sequence is CASSLTSGRARETQYF. CDR3 sequence (DNA): TGCGCCAGCAGCTTGACTAGCGGGAGGGCCCGCGAGACCCAGTACTTC.

This clonotype came up many times. The chain couples TRBV7-9 to TRBJ1-2; D gene unclear. Germline V gene lookup returns CDR1 SEHNR and CDR2 FQNEAQ (reference sequence). V dropped 1 base and J dropped 9 bases, with 9 bases sitting between them. This CDR3 is 12 amino acids long. CDR3 sequence (DNA): TGTGCCAGCAGCTTAGGATTGTGGAGCTACACCTTC. Its protein product is CASSLGLWSYTF.

At least ten counts were recorded for this clonotype. The rearrangement uses TRBV20-1 and TRBJ1-2; D is unclear. The CDR3 is 11 amino acids. CDR1 DFQATT and CDR2 SNEGSKA come from the germline V gene (reference sequence). The ends were cut back, 6 bases at V and 6 bases at J, with 11 bases in the middle. This chain's CDR3 is CSAKETDGYTF. CDR3 DNA sequence: TGCAGTGCAAAGGAGACTGATGGCTACACCTTC.

Many counts were recorded for this clonotype. This chain joins TRBV12-3 or TRBV12-4 and TRBJ2-7; maybe TRBD1 (6 bases). The CDR3 has 16 amino acids. V was trimmed by 5 bases and J by 4 bases, leaving 21 bases between them. The CDR3 is CASSHSGTTAVYEQYF. Written as DNA, the CDR3 is TGTGCCAGCAGTCACTCCGGGACAACGGCGGTTTACGAGCAGTACTTC.

This clonotype was seen at least ten times. The chain carries TRBV6-2 or TRBV6-3 and TRBJ2-7, with D maybe TRBD1 (6 bases). Trimming removed 10 bases at V and 2 bases at J, with 12 bases between. CDR1 and CDR2 from the germline V gene are MNHEY and SVGEGT. The CDR3 has 12 amino acids. Here the CDR3 reads CATEGQTYEQYF. In nucleotides, the CDR3 is TGTGCCACCGAGGGACAAACCTACGAGCAGTACTTC.

The CDR3 sequence is CATRAGTGTSEQYF. The CDR3 DNA reads as TGTGCCACTAGGGCCGGGACAGGGACTTCGGAGCAGTACTTC. V usage is TRBV10-3 and J usage is TRBJ2-7, with 9 bases fitting TRBD1. Germline values: CDR1 ENHRY, CDR2 SYGVKD. Trimming removed 10 bases from V and 7 bases from J; junction bases left unmatched: 14. This CDR3 contains 14 residues.

The chain links TRBV6-2 or TRBV6-3 to TRBJ2-7, with TRBD1 matching 7 bases. Looked up from germline, CDR1 is MNHEY and CDR2 is SVGEGT. J gave up 3 bases and V 9 bases, and 5 bases lay outside the gene matches. This CDR3 is 12 amino acids long. The CDR3 DNA reads as TGTGCCAGTAGGGACAGTAACTACGAGCAGTACTTC. Translated, it gives CASRDSNYEQYF.

The rearrangement links TRBV6-1 to TRBJ1-5, with unresolved D. The CDR3 has 17 residues. The germline CDR1 and CDR2 sequences are MNHNS and SASEGT. The V gene lost 3 bases and the J gene lost 5 bases, with 20 bases spanning the gap. CDR3 sequence (DNA): TGTGCCAGCAGTGAGCCGGGTGATCGGAGAGCTCATCAGCCCCAGCATTTT. Protein sequence: CASSEPGDRRAHQPQHF.

There are many counts of this clonotype. V usage is TRBV6-4 and J usage is TRBJ2-7; 14 bases are a match to TRBD2. V shed 5 bases and J 6 bases; nucleotides not matched to a gene: 12. Germline CDR1 MRHNA, CDR2 SNTAGT. The CDR3 has 17 amino acids. CDR3 protein: CASSNNRLAGGPSEQYF. The CDR3 DNA is TGTGCCAGCAGTAACAATCGACTAGCGGGAGGGCCCTCCGAGCAGTACTTC.

The rearrangement uses TRBV7-3 and TRBJ2-5; the D is unclear. Germline V gene lookup returns CDR1 SGHTA and CDR2 FQGTGA. This CDR3 has 10 amino acids. V was shortened by 8 bases and J by 14 bases, with 15 bases between the two germline ends. CDR3: CASPRATAYF. For the CDR3, the DNA is TGTGCCAGCCCCCGGGCGACCGCTTACTTC.

This sequence joins TRBV7-8 and TRBJ1-1; D unclear. Germline lookup yields CDR1 SGHVS and CDR2 FQNEAQ. This CDR3 is 15 amino acids long. Trimming cost V 1 base and J 0 bases, with 9 bases left between them. CDR3 region: CASSLEGALNTEAFF. The CDR3 coding sequence is TGTGCCAGCAGCTTAGAGGGAGCTTTGAACACTGAAGCTTTCTTT.

The chain recombines TRBV6-2 or TRBV6-3 with TRBJ1-2, with no clear D. This CDR3 region has 14 residues. With 2 bases removed from V and 4 bases from J, the gap between germline ends came to 11 bases. Germline-derived CDR1 and CDR2 are MNHEY and SVGEGT. CDR3 DNA sequence: TGTGCCAGCAGTTACCCAGGTCGAGGCTATGGCTACACCTTC. This codes for CASSYPGRGYGYTF.

Ten or more counts support this clonotype. This chain joins TRBV27 and TRBJ2-4, with TRBD2 identical over 15 bases. The germline CDR1 and CDR2 sequences are MNHEY and SMNVEV (reference sequence). V gave up 8 bases and J gave up 11 bases; unmatched junction bases: 16. The CDR3 runs to 17 residues. The CDR3 sequence: CASRGLAGGHLSFVQYF. The CDR3 DNA is TGTGCCAGCCGCGGACTAGCGGGAGGGCACCTAAGTTTTGTTCAGTACTTC.

This clonotype was detected many times. V and J are TRBV2 and TRBJ2-3; D gene ambiguous. This CDR3 has 13 amino acids. V lost 2 bases, J lost 7 bases, and 10 bases lay in between. Germline V gene lookup returns CDR1 SNHLY and CDR2 FYNNEI. In DNA, the CDR3 is TGTGCCAGCAGTGAAATGGCAGCGCATACGCAGTATTTT. This gives the protein CASSEMAAHTQYF.

This sequence joins TRBV6-1 and TRBJ1-2, with 9 bases aligning to TRBD1. Germline V lookup: CDR1 MNHNS, CDR2 SASEGT. The CDR3 has 15 amino acids. Losses at the gene ends were 1 base for V and 6 bases for J; bases not matched to a gene: 6. DNA for the CDR3: TGTGCCAGCAGTGAAGGGGTGGGGACAGGGAATGGCTACACCTTC. Protein product: CASSEGVGTGNGYTF.

This clonotype was counted at least ten times. This chain uses TRBV12-3 or TRBV12-4 with TRBJ2-2, with 7 bases matching TRBD1. With 5 bases clipped from V and 4 bases from J, the junction kept 4 bases outside the gene matches. The CDR3 has 14 residues. CDR3 region: CASSQTGATGELFF. Written as DNA, the CDR3 is TGTGCCAGCAGTCAAACAGGGGCCACCGGGGAGCTGTTTTTT.

This clonotype was observed at least ten times. The chain employs TRBV5-1 and TRBJ2-7; D uncertain. The CDR3 consists of 13 residues. V lost 2 bases and J lost 5, with 11 bases in between. CDR1 and CDR2 (germline): SGHRS, YFSETQ. The CDR3 sequence: CASSFGGPNEQYF. CDR3 in DNA: TGCGCCAGCAGCTTTGGCGGACCCAACGAGCAGTACTTC.

The chain links TRBV11-2 to TRBJ2-7; D may be TRBD1 or TRBD2 (5 bases each). V dropped 7 bases and J dropped 1 base, with 14 bases sitting between them. CDR1 is SGHAT and CDR2 is FQNNGV in the germline V gene. The CDR3 spans 14 residues. The CDR3 nucleotides are TGTGCCAGCAACCCTCCGGGACGGTCCTACGAGCAGTACTTC. Encoded protein: CASNPPGRSYEQYF.

Concerning this clonotype: A much larger clone differs by one base, so this may be a read error. The V and J genes are TRBV4-1 and TRBJ2-5; 10 bases are shared with TRBD2. Germline V gives CDR1 MGHRA, CDR2 YSYEKL. CDR3 length equals 17 residues. The CDR3: CASSQVLAGAPQGTQYF. CDR3 sequence (DNA): TGCGCCAGCAGCCAAGTTCTAGCGGGAGCCCCCCAAGGGACCCAGTACTTC.

This clonotype has a count of ten or more. The V call is TRBV20-1, the J call TRBJ1-1, with D perhaps matching TRBD1 (5 bases). The CDR3 is 14 amino acids. V was shortened by 0 bases and J by 7 bases, with 15 bases between the two germline ends. Germline lookup yields CDR1 DFQATT and CDR2 SNEGSKA (reference sequence). CDR3 sequence: CSARDFRGSSEAFF. In DNA form, the CDR3 reads TGCAGTGCTAGAGATTTTCGGGGGTCGAGTGAAGCTTTCTTT.

The table lists this clonotype with many counts. V and J are TRBV20-1 and TRBJ2-1, with 9 bases identical to TRBD1. Germline loops: CDR1 DFQATT, CDR2 SNEGSKA (reference sequence). The junction had 11 bases not matched to a gene; V was cut back by 6 bases and J by 8 bases. The CDR3 length is 14 residues. CDR3 region: CSARAGTGSDEQFF. The CDR3 DNA reads as TGCAGTGCAAGGGCCGGGACAGGGAGCGATGAGCAGTTCTTC.

This clonotype has ten or more counts. This sequence joins TRBV19 and TRBJ1-5; D may be TRBD1 (6 bases). The CDR3 is 15 amino acids. Germline-derived CDR1 and CDR2 are LNHDA and SQIVND (reference sequence). Trimming removed 3 bases from V and 2 bases from J, with 11 bases in between. CDR3 residues: CASSIPGAGNQPQHF. In nucleotides, the CDR3 is TGTGCCAGTAGTATTCCGGGGGCTGGCAATCAGCCCCAGCATTTT.

This clonotype was recorded many times. The V gene is TRBV30, the J gene TRBJ1-5, with D possibly TRBD1 on 5 matching bases. This CDR3 has 11 residues. The germline V gene encodes CDR1 GTSNPN and CDR2 SVGIG (reference sequence). Trimming left V 5 bases short and J 6 bases short, with 8 bases between. The CDR3 loop is CAWGQGQPQHF. The CDR3 region has the DNA TGTGCCTGGGGCCAGGGTCAGCCCCAGCATTTT.